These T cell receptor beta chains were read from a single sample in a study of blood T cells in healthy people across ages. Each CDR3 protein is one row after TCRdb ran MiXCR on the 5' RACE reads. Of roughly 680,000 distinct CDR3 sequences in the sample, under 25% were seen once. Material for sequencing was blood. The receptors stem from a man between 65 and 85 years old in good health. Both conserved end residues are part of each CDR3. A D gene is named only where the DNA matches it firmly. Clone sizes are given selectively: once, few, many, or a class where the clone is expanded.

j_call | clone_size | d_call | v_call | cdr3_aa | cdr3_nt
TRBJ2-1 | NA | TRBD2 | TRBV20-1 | CSAGRGSGKNEQFF | TGCAGTGCTGGAAGGGGTAGCGGGAAGAATGAGCAGTTCTTC
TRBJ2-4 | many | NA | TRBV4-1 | CASSQDKGRAEPAKNIQYF | TGCGCCAGCAGCCAAGATAAAGGCCGAGCCGAGCCAGCCAAAAACATTCAGTACTTC
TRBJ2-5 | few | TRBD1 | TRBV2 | CASSGQGAF | TGTGCCAGCTCGGGACAGGGGGCGTTC
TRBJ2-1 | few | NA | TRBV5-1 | CASSLDGSTQFF | TGCGCCAGCAGCTTGGACGGATCAACTCAGTTCTTC
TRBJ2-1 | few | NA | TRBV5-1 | CASTQSGSSYNEQFF | TGCGCCAGCACTCAATCAGGGAGCTCCTACAATGAGCAGTTCTTC
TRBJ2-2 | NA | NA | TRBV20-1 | CSANQNPTGELFF | TGCAGTGCTAACCAGAACCCTACCGGGGAGCTGTTTTTT
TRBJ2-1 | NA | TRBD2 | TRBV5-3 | CARYTGTRLSWSYNEQFF | TGTGCCAGATACACCGGGACTAGGCTTTCGTGGTCCTACAATGAGCAGTTCTTC
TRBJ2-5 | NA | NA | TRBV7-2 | CASSPWPRETQYF | TGTGCCAGCAGCCCATGGCCTCGGGAGACCCAGTACTTC
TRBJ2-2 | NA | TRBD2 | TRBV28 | CASSVRGLEVTGELFF | TGTGCCAGCAGCGTCAGGGGACTAGAGGTAACCGGGGAGCTGTTTTTT
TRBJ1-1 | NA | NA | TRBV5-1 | CASSPDPTGAPGEAFF | TGCGCCAGCAGCCCCGACCCAACTGGGGCGCCCGGTGAAGCTTTCTTT
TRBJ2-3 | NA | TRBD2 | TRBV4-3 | CASSSIAGPADTQYF | TGCGCCAGCAGCTCGATAGCGGGACCCGCAGATACGCAGTATTTT
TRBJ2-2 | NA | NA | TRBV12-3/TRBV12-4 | CASSYLGGGTGELFF | TGTGCCAGCAGTTACCTAGGTGGAGGGACCGGGGAGCTGTTTTTT
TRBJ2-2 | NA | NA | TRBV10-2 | CASNWDLQSGELFF | TGCGCCAGCAACTGGGACTTGCAGTCCGGGGAGCTGTTTTTT
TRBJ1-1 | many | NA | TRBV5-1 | CASSLAGDTEAFF | TGTGCCAGCAGCTTAGCAGGGGACACTGAAGCTTTCTTT
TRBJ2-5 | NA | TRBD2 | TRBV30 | CAWTIAGLAAKGGETQYF | TGTGCCTGGACCATCGCGGGACTAGCGGCCAAGGGGGGAGAGACCCAGTACTTC
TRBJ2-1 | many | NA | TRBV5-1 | CASSLVGDSYNEQFF | TGCGCCAGCAGCTTGGTAGGGGACTCCTACAATGAGCAGTTCTTC
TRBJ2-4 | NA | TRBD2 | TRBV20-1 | CSARDQRETSEAKNIQYF | TGCAGTGCTAGAGATCAGCGGGAGACGTCGGAAGCCAAAAACATTCAGTACTTC
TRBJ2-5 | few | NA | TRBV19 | CASSPTGPPSEQYF | TGTGCCAGTAGTCCTACGGGACCCCCGAGCGAACAGTACTTC
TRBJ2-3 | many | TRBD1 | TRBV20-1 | CSAEGQGFTDTQYF | TGCAGTGCTGAGGGACAGGGGTTCACAGATACGCAGTATTTT
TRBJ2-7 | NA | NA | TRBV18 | CASSPVGGLLYEQYF | TGTGCCAGCTCACCAGTCGGGGGCCTCCTCTACGAGCAGTACTTC
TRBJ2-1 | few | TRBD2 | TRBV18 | CASSESGGLIEEQFF | TGTGCCAGCTCAGAGTCGGGAGGGTTGATTGAGGAGCAGTTCTTC
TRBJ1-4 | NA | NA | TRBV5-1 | CASSLVTGQYEKLFF | TGCGCCAGCAGCTTGGTGACAGGCCAGTATGAAAAACTGTTTTTT
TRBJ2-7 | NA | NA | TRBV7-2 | CASSLMIGREQYF | TGTGCCAGCAGCTTAATGATAGGCAGGGAGCAGTACTTC
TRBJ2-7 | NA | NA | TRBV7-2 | CASSPSQAGNGYEQYF | TGTGCCAGCAGCCCCTCTCAGGCAGGGAACGGGTACGAGCAGTACTTC
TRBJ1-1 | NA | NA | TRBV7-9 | CASSLNRGYTEAFF | TGTGCCAGCAGCTTAAATCGGGGTTACACTGAAGCTTTCTTT
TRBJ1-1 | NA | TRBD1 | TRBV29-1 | CSVPRGTEAFF | TGCAGCGTTCCCAGGGGGACTGAAGCTTTCTTT
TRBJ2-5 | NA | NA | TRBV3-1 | CASSLVGDGTQYF | TGTGCCAGCAGCCTTGTTGGGGATGGGACCCAGTACTTC
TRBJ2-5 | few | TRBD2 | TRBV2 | CASSGRLAGSLLETQYF | TGTGCCAGCAGTGGAAGACTAGCGGGAAGTCTTTTAGAGACCCAGTACTTC
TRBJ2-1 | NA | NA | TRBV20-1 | CSARREYYNEQFF | TGCAGTGCTAGACGGGAGTACTACAATGAGCAGTTCTTC
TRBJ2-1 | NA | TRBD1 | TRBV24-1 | CATSDIGTGSYNEQFF | TGTGCCACCAGTGATATAGGGACAGGGTCCTACAATGAGCAGTTCTTC
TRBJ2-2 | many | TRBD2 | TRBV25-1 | CASGAAGGPGELFF | TGTGCCAGCGGAGCAGCGGGAGGGCCCGGGGAGCTGTTTTTT
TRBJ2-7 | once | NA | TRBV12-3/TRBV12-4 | CASSLRSVGYEQYF | TGTGCCAGCAGTTTGAGGTCCGTAGGATACGAGCAGTACTTC
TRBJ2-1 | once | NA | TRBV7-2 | CASSPRGAKGEQFF | TGTGCCAGCAGCCCCAGGGGAGCGAAGGGTGAGCAGTTCTTC
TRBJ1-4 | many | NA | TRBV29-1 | CSVDEPGGPGGEKLFF | TGCAGCGTTGACGAACCAGGCGGGCCCGGGGGTGAAAAACTGTTTTTT
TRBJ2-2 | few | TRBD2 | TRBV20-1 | CSARDKSGSWTGELFF | TGCAGTGCTAGAGATAAGAGCGGGAGTTGGACCGGGGAGCTGTTTTTT
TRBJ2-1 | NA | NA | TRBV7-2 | CASSPGPTTANNEQFF | TGTGCCAGCAGCCCAGGACCGACTACAGCCAACAATGAGCAGTTCTTC
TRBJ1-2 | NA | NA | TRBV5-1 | CASSLIDANYGYTF | TGCGCCAGCAGCCTGATAGATGCTAACTATGGCTACACCTTC
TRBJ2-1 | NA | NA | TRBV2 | CASIADRNNEQFF | TGTGCCAGCATAGCGGACCGCAACAATGAGCAGTTCTTC
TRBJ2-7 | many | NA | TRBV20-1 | CSARLDEQYF | TGCAGTGCGAGGTTAGACGAGCAGTACTTC